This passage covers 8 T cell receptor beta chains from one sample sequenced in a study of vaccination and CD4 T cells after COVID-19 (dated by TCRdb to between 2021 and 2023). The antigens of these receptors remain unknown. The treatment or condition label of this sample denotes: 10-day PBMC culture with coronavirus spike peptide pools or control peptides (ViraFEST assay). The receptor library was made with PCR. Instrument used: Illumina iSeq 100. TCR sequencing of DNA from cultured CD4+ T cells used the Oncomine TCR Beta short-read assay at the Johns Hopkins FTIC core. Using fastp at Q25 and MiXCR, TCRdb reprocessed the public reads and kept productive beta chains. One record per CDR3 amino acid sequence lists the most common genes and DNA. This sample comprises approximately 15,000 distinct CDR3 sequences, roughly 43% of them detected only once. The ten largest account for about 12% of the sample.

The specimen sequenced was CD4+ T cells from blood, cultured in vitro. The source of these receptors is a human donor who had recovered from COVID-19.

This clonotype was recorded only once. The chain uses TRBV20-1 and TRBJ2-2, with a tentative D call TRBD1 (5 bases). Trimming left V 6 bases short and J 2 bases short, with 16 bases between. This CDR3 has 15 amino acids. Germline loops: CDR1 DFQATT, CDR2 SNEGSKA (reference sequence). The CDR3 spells CSANRGLLNTGELFF. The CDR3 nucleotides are TGCAGTGCAAATAGGGGCTTACTAAACACCGGGGAGCTGTTTTTT.

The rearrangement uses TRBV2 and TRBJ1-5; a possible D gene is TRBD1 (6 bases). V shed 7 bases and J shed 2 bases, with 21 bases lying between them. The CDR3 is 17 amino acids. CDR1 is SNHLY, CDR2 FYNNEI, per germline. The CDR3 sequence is CASTRAGGRGGNQPQHF. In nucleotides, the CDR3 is TGTGCCAGCACCCGGGCGGGGGGCCGGGGGGGCAATCAGCCCCAGCATTTT.

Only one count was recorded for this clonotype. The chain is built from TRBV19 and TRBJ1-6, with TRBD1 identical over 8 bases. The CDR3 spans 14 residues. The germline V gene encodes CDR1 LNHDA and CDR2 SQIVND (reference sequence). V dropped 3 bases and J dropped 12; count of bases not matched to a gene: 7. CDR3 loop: CASSIGRGQLPLHF. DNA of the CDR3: TGTGCCAGTAGTATCGGCAGGGGGCAACTACCCCTCCACTTT.

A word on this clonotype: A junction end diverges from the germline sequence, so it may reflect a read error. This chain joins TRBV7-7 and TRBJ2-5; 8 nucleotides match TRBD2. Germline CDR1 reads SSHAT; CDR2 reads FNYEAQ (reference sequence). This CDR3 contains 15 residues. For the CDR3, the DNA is TGTGCTAGCAGCCTTAGCGGGGCGGGGAAGGAGACCCAGTACTTC. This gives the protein CASSLSGAGKETQYF.

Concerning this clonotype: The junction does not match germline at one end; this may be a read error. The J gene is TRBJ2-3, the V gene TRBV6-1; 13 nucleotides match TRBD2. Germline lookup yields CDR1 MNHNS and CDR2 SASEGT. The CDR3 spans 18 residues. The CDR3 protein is CAGSPRTSGSGSTDTQYF. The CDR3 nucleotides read TGTGCCGGCAGCCCCCGGACTAGCGGGAGCGGGAGCACAGATACGCAGTATTTT.

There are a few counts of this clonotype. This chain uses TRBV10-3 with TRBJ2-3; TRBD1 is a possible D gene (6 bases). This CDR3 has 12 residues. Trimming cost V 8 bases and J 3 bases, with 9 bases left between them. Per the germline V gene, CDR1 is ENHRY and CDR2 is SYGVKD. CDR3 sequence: CAIQQGTDTQYF. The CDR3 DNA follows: TGTGCCATCCAACAGGGTACAGATACGCAGTATTTT.

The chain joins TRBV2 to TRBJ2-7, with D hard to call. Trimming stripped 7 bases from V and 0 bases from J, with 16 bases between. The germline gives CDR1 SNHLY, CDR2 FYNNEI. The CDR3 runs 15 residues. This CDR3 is CASKPRAGSSYEQYF. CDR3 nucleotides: TGTGCCAGCAAACCCCGGGCAGGAAGCTCCTACGAGCAGTACTTC.

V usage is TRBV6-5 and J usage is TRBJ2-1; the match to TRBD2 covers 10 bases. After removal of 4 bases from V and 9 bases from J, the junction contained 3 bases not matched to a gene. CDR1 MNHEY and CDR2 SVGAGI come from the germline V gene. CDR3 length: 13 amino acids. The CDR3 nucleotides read TGTGCCAGCAGTTCGGGACTAGCGAGTGAGCAGTTCTTC. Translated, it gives CASSSGLASEQFF.